The 11 T cell receptor beta chains below were found in one sample sequenced in a study of CD8 T cells in Susac syndrome (dated by TCRdb to between 2018 and 2021). Library preparation employed the immunoSEQ multiplex PCR assay. RNA was extracted using the RNeasy kit, and about 0.45 to 1 ug of the RNA was reverse transcribed with random hexamers. Clones were called with MiXCR by TCRdb after fastp trimmed the public reads at Q25, and only in-frame beta chains were retained. Each CDR3 protein gets just one entry, which takes the most common genes and DNA from the rows behind it. The sample profile shows some 110,000 distinct CDR3 sequences; approximately 93% of them were found once. Of the sample, roughly 0.094% is held by the ten largest clones. Sequencing was carried out using CD4+ T cells from PBMCs. The source is a human donor with multiple sclerosis.

The V and J genes are TRBV10-3 and TRBJ2-2, with D possibly being TRBD1 (5 bases). V lost 7 bases, J lost 3 bases, and 12 bases lay in between. Germline loops: CDR1 ENHRY, CDR2 SYGVKD. This CDR3 has 14 residues. In nucleotides, the CDR3 is TGTGCCATCACAGGGAATAGTGACACCGGGGAGCTGTTTTTT. It yields the protein CAITGNSDTGELFF.

The chain uses TRBV15 and TRBJ2-7; tentative D call: TRBD1 (5 bases). The CDR3 loop spans 14 amino acids. With 0 bases removed from V and 3 bases from J, the gap between germline ends came to 9 bases. CDR1 and CDR2 from the germline V gene are LNHNV and YYDKDF (reference sequence). CDR3 bases: TGTGCCACCAGCAGAGATTGGGGCAGCTACGAGCAGTACTTC. The encoded protein is CATSRDWGSYEQYF.

V gene TRBV6-2 or TRBV6-3 combines with J gene TRBJ1-5; 7 nucleotides line up with TRBD1. Germline V gene lookup returns CDR1 MNHEY and CDR2 SVGEGT. CDR3 length equals 12 residues. The trim removed 7 bases at V and 11 bases at J, leaving 8 bases unmatched. In nucleotides, the CDR3 is TGTGCCAGCAATGACAGGGAGAAGGCCCAGCATTTT. Translated: CASNDREKAQHF.

This chain uses TRBV20-1 with TRBJ2-7; 8 positions agree with TRBD1. Germline V gene sequence: CDR1 DFQATT, CDR2 SNEGSKA (reference sequence). The CDR3 is 11 residues long. J lost 7 bases, V lost 3 bases, and 2 bases had no gene match. The CDR3 protein is CSARDRAEQYF. CDR3 nucleotide sequence: TGCAGTGCTAGGGACAGGGCGGAGCAGTACTTC.

This chain's CDR3 is CASSPQVRGPNSPLHF. CDR3 DNA: TGCGCCAGCAGCCCTCAGGTTAGGGGCCCTAATTCACCCCTCCACTTT. This chain connects TRBV5-1 to TRBJ1-6, with a tentative D call TRBD1 (5 bases). V lost 4 bases to trimming and J lost 6 bases, with 17 bases between them. This CDR3 comprises 16 residues. The germline V gene encodes CDR1 SGHRS and CDR2 YFSETQ.

CDR3 in amino acids: CASTKMGQGKGETQYF. In DNA form, the CDR3 reads TGTGCCAGCACTAAAATGGGCCAGGGGAAGGGCGAGACCCAGTACTTC. This rearrangement joins TRBV7-6 to TRBJ2-5; a weak D match, TRBD1 (6 bases). Germline V gene lookup returns CDR1 SGHVS and CDR2 FNYEAQ. V shed 7 bases and J shed 5 bases, with 23 bases lying between them. This CDR3 is 16 amino acids long.

The V call is TRBV3-1, the J call TRBJ1-4; weak D call: TRBD1 (5 bases). Per the germline V gene, CDR1 is LGHDT and CDR2 is YNNKEL (reference sequence). The CDR3 is made up of 14 amino acids. With 3 bases removed from V and 2 bases from J, the gap between germline ends came to 7 bases. CDR3 sequence (DNA): TGTGCCAGCAGCCACGAGGGGACTAATGAAAAACTGTTTTTT. Its translation: CASSHEGTNEKLFF.

This clonotype was seen a few times. The J gene is TRBJ2-6, the V gene TRBV7-2; D remains ambiguous. Germline-derived CDR1 and CDR2 are SGHTA and FQGNSA. Trimming removed 5 bases at V and 5 bases at J, with 7 bases between. This CDR3 has 13 residues. The CDR3 sequence is CASSLPWANVLTF. The DNA for the CDR3 is TGTGCCAGCAGCCTCCCATGGGCCAACGTCCTGACTTTC.

This clonotype was detected a few times. The chain combines TRBV19 with TRBJ2-7; D possibly corresponds to TRBD1 (9 bases). Germline CDR1 LNHDA, CDR2 SQIVND (reference sequence). This CDR3 spans 13 amino acids. The V end lost 8 bases, the J end lost 6 bases, and 17 bases lay between the germline ends. CDR3 region: CASGGGTGSEQYF. The CDR3 DNA sequence: TGTGCCAGTGGCGGGGGGACAGGGTCCGAGCAGTACTTC.

The rearrangement uses TRBV29-1 and TRBJ1-1, with unresolved D. V was trimmed by 7 bases and J by 6 bases, leaving 15 bases between them. This CDR3 spans 12 amino acids. In germline, CDR1 is SQVTM, CDR2 ANQGSEA. CDR3 sequence reads: CSGSPGIAEAFF. The CDR3, as DNA: TGCAGCGGTAGTCCCGGGATCGCTGAAGCTTTCTTT.

The J gene is TRBJ2-1, the V gene TRBV5-1; 7 bases match TRBD2. The CDR3 consists of 16 residues. Trimming at V came to 0 bases and at J to 3 bases, leaving 6 bases not matched to a gene. Germline lookup yields CDR1 SGHRS and CDR2 YFSETQ. CDR3: CASSLESQRGYNEQFF. CDR3 coding DNA: TGCGCCAGCAGCTTGGAATCCCAGCGGGGCTACAATGAGCAGTTCTTC.